The clone carrying this T cell receptor (beta chain) was recorded a few times. Its antigen is undetermined. This sample is part of a study of cytomegalovirus exposure and HLA in healthy donors. The study, taken as a whole, reports: The records held CMV serostatus as the only immune exposure information.

This CDR3 is 15 amino acids long. V shed 0 bases and J shed 7 bases, with 13 bases lying between them. The germline gives CDR1 LNHNV, CDR2 YYDKDF (reference sequence). Primers: 60 Vbeta forward and 13 Jbeta reverse. Original processing methods: In a later analysis, the count reached 80 million or so unique TCR beta chains, with around 10 million shared. Sequenced by immunoSEQ multiplex PCR; TCRdb stores in-frame clones only, minus some. V and J calls and clone size are as listed in that table; D and trimming were resolved from the DNA. The table has about 120,000 clones, 74% seen once. This receptor was taken from a human donor in good health. The chain joins TRBV15 to TRBJ2-1, with a possible D match to TRBD2 (6 bases). The sequenced sample consisted of PBMCs. This CDR3 reads CATSRDLAGSNEQFF. In nucleotides, the CDR3 is TGTGCCACCAGCAGAGATTTGGCGGGATCTAATGAGCAGTTCTTC.